The rows below give T cell receptor beta chains drawn from one sample of a study of early T cells in non-severe SARS-CoV-2 infection. MiXCR, applied by TCRdb to the 5' RACE reads, yields one record per CDR3 protein. The sample contains tens of thousands of distinct CDR3 sequences, around 13% of which appear only once. The sample comprised whole blood. These receptors were taken from an adult who was a healthcare worker with PCR-confirmed SARS-CoV-2 infection or an uninfected control (not recorded which). CDR3s include the opening cysteine and the closing phenylalanine or tryptophan. A D gene is named only where the DNA matches it firmly. Clone size, where shown, is once, few, many, or a class for clones that have expanded.

CDR3aa: CASSPPGRMETQYF; CDR3nt: TGTGCCAGCAGCCCGCCAGGGCGCATGGAGACCCAGTACTTC; abundance: many; j_gene: TRBJ2-5; d_gene: .; v_gene: TRBV7-2
CDR3aa: CASSTGQGIGTEAFF; CDR3nt: TGTGCCAGCAGTACCGGACAGGGTATAGGGACTGAAGCTTTCTTT; abundance: .; j_gene: TRBJ1-1; d_gene: TRBD1; v_gene: TRBV6-5
CDR3aa: CASSLALTGPKRSNEQFF; CDR3nt: TGTGCCAGCAGCTTAGCGCTAACGGGGCCCAAAAGAAGCAATGAGCAGTTCTTC; abundance: many; j_gene: TRBJ2-1; d_gene: .; v_gene: TRBV7-8
CDR3aa: CASSVGQQTTNEKLFF; CDR3nt: TGTGCCAGCAGTGTGGGACAGCAGACAACTAATGAAAAACTGTTTTTT; abundance: once; j_gene: TRBJ1-4; d_gene: TRBD1; v_gene: TRBV6-1
CDR3aa: CASRGRGQGATDTQYF; CDR3nt: TGTGCCAGCAGAGGCCGGGGACAGGGGGCGACAGATACGCAGTATTTT; abundance: many; j_gene: TRBJ2-3; d_gene: TRBD1; v_gene: TRBV12-3/TRBV12-4
CDR3aa: CSARPAGGVQYF; CDR3nt: TGCAGTGCCCGTCCCGCGGGAGGTGTGCAGTATTTT; abundance: .; j_gene: TRBJ2-3; d_gene: TRBD2; v_gene: TRBV20-1
CDR3aa: CASSLGGYGEKLFF; CDR3nt: TGTGCCAGCAGCTTAGGGGGGTATGGAGAAAAACTGTTTTTT; abundance: .; j_gene: TRBJ1-4; d_gene: .; v_gene: TRBV7-8
CDR3aa: CASSEVGLYTKTQYF; CDR3nt: TGTGCCAGCAGTGAAGTGGGACTGTACACAAAGACCCAGTACTTC; abundance: .; j_gene: TRBJ2-5; d_gene: .; v_gene: TRBV2
CDR3aa: CASSTWDSHSSGNTIYF; CDR3nt: TGTGCCAGCAGCACCTGGGACTCCCACTCTTCTGGAAACACCATATATTTT; abundance: few; j_gene: TRBJ1-3; d_gene: .; v_gene: TRBV9
CDR3aa: CSVGARVRGEQYF; CDR3nt: TGCAGCGTTGGCGCCAGGGTCCGTGGCGAGCAGTACTTC; abundance: many; j_gene: TRBJ2-7; d_gene: .; v_gene: TRBV29-1
CDR3aa: CSARDLSTDTQYF; CDR3nt: TGCAGTGCTAGAGATTTAAGCACAGATACGCAGTATTTT; abundance: few; j_gene: TRBJ2-3; d_gene: .; v_gene: TRBV20-1
CDR3aa: CASSLESGRMNTEAFF; CDR3nt: TGTGCCAGCAGCTTAGAATCGGGGCGGATGAACACTGAAGCTTTCTTT; abundance: few; j_gene: TRBJ1-1; d_gene: .; v_gene: TRBV7-2
CDR3aa: CASSKGRFGTGDKNSPLHF; CDR3nt: TGTGCCAGCAGCAAAGGACGTTTCGGGACAGGGGACAAGAATTCACCCCTCCACTTT; abundance: .; j_gene: TRBJ1-6; d_gene: .; v_gene: TRBV21-1
CDR3aa: CASSSVSLYEQYF; CDR3nt: TGTGCCAGCAGTTCGGTCAGTCTCTACGAGCAGTACTTC; abundance: many; j_gene: TRBJ2-7; d_gene: .; v_gene: TRBV12-3/TRBV12-4
CDR3aa: CASSPTPSGGANTQYF; CDR3nt: TGTGCCAGCAGCCCAACTCCCAGCGGGGGGGCAAATACGCAGTATTTT; abundance: few; j_gene: TRBJ2-3; d_gene: TRBD2; v_gene: TRBV7-7
CDR3aa: CASSIRSGVSYNEQFF; CDR3nt: TGTGCCAGTAGTATTAGGTCCGGGGTTTCCTACAATGAGCAGTTCTTC; abundance: medium-sized; j_gene: TRBJ2-1; d_gene: .; v_gene: TRBV19
CDR3aa: CASNHQAGGHLGYF; CDR3nt: TGTGCCAGCAACCATCAGGCGGGGGGGCATCTTGGGTACTTC; abundance: .; j_gene: TRBJ2-4; d_gene: TRBD2; v_gene: TRBV12-3/TRBV12-4
CDR3aa: CASSTIAGSYNEQFF; CDR3nt: TGTGCCAGCAGTACCATAGCGGGATCCTACAATGAGCAGTTCTTC; abundance: few; j_gene: TRBJ2-1; d_gene: TRBD2; v_gene: TRBV6-4
CDR3aa: CASSPGGHANTGELFF; CDR3nt: TGTGCCAGCAGCCCGGGAGGGCATGCGAACACCGGGGAGCTGTTTTTT; abundance: .; j_gene: TRBJ2-2; d_gene: TRBD2; v_gene: TRBV5-4
CDR3aa: CASSQDRLDNEQFF; CDR3nt: TGCGCCAGCAGCCAAGATCGTCTCGACAATGAGCAGTTCTTC; abundance: .; j_gene: TRBJ2-1; d_gene: .; v_gene: TRBV4-3
CDR3aa: CASRGLAASTDTQYF; CDR3nt: TGTGCCAGCAGAGGACTAGCAGCTAGCACAGATACGCAGTATTTT; abundance: .; j_gene: TRBJ2-3; d_gene: TRBD2; v_gene: TRBV6-1
CDR3aa: CSVVELAGLQETQYF; CDR3nt: TGCAGCGTTGTGGAGCTAGCGGGACTCCAAGAGACCCAGTACTTC; abundance: .; j_gene: TRBJ2-5; d_gene: TRBD2; v_gene: TRBV29-1
CDR3aa: CVSDRVGEKLFF; CDR3nt: TGTGTCAGTGACAGGGTTGGTGAAAAACTGTTTTTT; abundance: few; j_gene: TRBJ1-4; d_gene: TRBD1; v_gene: TRBV6-6
CDR3aa: CSVLGQGVYNEQFF; CDR3nt: TGCAGCGTACTGGGACAGGGTGTGTACAATGAGCAGTTCTTC; abundance: few; j_gene: TRBJ2-1; d_gene: TRBD1; v_gene: TRBV29-1
CDR3aa: CAISVGQGSYGYTF; CDR3nt: TGTGCCATCAGTGTTGGACAGGGAAGTTATGGCTACACCTTC; abundance: many; j_gene: TRBJ1-2; d_gene: TRBD1; v_gene: TRBV10-3
CDR3aa: CASRRTQNTEAFF; CDR3nt: TGTGCCAGCAGGCGGACACAGAACACTGAAGCTTTCTTT; abundance: .; j_gene: TRBJ1-1; d_gene: .; v_gene: TRBV6-5
CDR3aa: CASSFRLAESYEQYF; CDR3nt: TGTGCCAGCAGCTTTCGACTAGCGGAGTCCTACGAGCAGTACTTC; abundance: few; j_gene: TRBJ2-7; d_gene: TRBD2; v_gene: TRBV11-3
CDR3aa: CASGEDTQYF; CDR3nt: TGTGCCAGCGGCGAAGATACGCAGTATTTT; abundance: few; j_gene: TRBJ2-3; d_gene: .; v_gene: TRBV28
CDR3aa: CSAEPGLAVLNEQFF; CDR3nt: TGCAGTGCGGAGCCGGGACTAGCGGTCCTTAATGAGCAGTTCTTC; abundance: .; j_gene: TRBJ2-1; d_gene: TRBD2; v_gene: TRBV20-1
CDR3aa: CASSQGYDGNTEAFF; CDR3nt: TGTGCCAGCAGCCAAGGTTACGACGGGAACACTGAAGCTTTCTTT; abundance: many; j_gene: TRBJ1-1; d_gene: .; v_gene: TRBV3-1
CDR3aa: CASSENRRLAGERVNEQFF; CDR3nt: TGCGCCAGCAGTGAGAATAGGCGCTTGGCGGGAGAGAGAGTCAATGAGCAGTTCTTC; abundance: .; j_gene: TRBJ2-1; d_gene: TRBD2; v_gene: TRBV10-1
CDR3aa: CSARGPSKEQFF; CDR3nt: TGCAGTGCCAGAGGACCTAGCAAAGAGCAGTTCTTC; abundance: few; j_gene: TRBJ2-1; d_gene: .; v_gene: TRBV20-1
CDR3aa: CAWRLAGGNEQFF; CDR3nt: TGTGCCTGGAGGCTAGCGGGAGGGAATGAGCAGTTCTTC; abundance: .; j_gene: TRBJ2-1; d_gene: TRBD2; v_gene: TRBV30
CDR3aa: CSARTGLNTEAFF; CDR3nt: TGCAGCGCTCGAACAGGGCTGAACACTGAAGCTTTCTTT; abundance: many; j_gene: TRBJ1-1; d_gene: .; v_gene: TRBV29-1
CDR3aa: CAWSKPLAGGLDTQYF; CDR3nt: TGTGCCTGGAGTAAACCGCTAGCGGGGGGGCTGGATACGCAGTATTTT; abundance: many; j_gene: TRBJ2-3; d_gene: TRBD2; v_gene: TRBV30
CDR3aa: CAISGDRGPGANVLTF; CDR3nt: TGTGCCATCAGTGGGGACAGGGGGCCTGGGGCCAACGTCCTGACTTTC; abundance: few; j_gene: TRBJ2-6; d_gene: TRBD1; v_gene: TRBV10-3
CDR3aa: CASSVAGYGYTF; CDR3nt: TGTGCCAGCAGCGTAGCAGGCTATGGCTACACCTTC; abundance: few; j_gene: TRBJ1-2; d_gene: .; v_gene: TRBV9
CDR3aa: CASSLSSGRAPTGELFF; CDR3nt: TGTGCCAGCAGTTTATCTAGCGGGAGGGCCCCCACCGGGGAGCTGTTTTTT; abundance: .; j_gene: TRBJ2-2; d_gene: TRBD2; v_gene: TRBV12-3/TRBV12-4
CDR3aa: CSAREDRWNGNTIYF; CDR3nt: TGCAGTGCTAGAGAGGACAGGTGGAATGGAAACACCATATATTTT; abundance: many; j_gene: TRBJ1-3; d_gene: TRBD1; v_gene: TRBV20-1
CDR3aa: CASSPSGGLAGTIDEQFF; CDR3nt: TGCGCCAGCAGCCCCTCGGGAGGACTAGCGGGGACTATAGATGAGCAGTTCTTC; abundance: .; j_gene: TRBJ2-1; d_gene: TRBD2; v_gene: TRBV5-1
CDR3aa: CASSPVAGGSYNEQFF; CDR3nt: TGTGCCAGCAGCCCTGTAGCGGGAGGCTCCTACAATGAGCAGTTCTTC; abundance: .; j_gene: TRBJ2-1; d_gene: TRBD2; v_gene: TRBV5-4
CDR3aa: CASRRDRGNEQFF; CDR3nt: TGTGCCAGCAGGAGGGACAGAGGCAATGAGCAGTTCTTC; abundance: many; j_gene: TRBJ2-1; d_gene: TRBD1; v_gene: TRBV12-3/TRBV12-4
CDR3aa: CASSMGLAGGNEQFF; CDR3nt: TGTGCCAGCAGCATGGGACTAGCGGGAGGGAATGAGCAGTTCTTC; abundance: few; j_gene: TRBJ2-1; d_gene: TRBD2; v_gene: TRBV7-3
CDR3aa: CASSLIRGYQPQHF; CDR3nt: TGTGCCAGCAGCTTAATCAGGGGTTATCAGCCCCAGCATTTT; abundance: few; j_gene: TRBJ1-5; d_gene: .; v_gene: TRBV7-4
CDR3aa: CASSGTTTTEQYF; CDR3nt: TGCGCCAGCAGTGGTACCACAACTACCGAGCAGTACTTC; abundance: .; j_gene: TRBJ2-7; d_gene: .; v_gene: TRBV10-1
CDR3aa: CASSLGGQSYEQYF; CDR3nt: TGTGCCAGCAGCTTAGGTGGACAGTCCTACGAGCAGTACTTC; abundance: few; j_gene: TRBJ2-7; d_gene: .; v_gene: TRBV7-2
CDR3aa: CASSRDSTYEQYF; CDR3nt: TGCGCCAGCAGCCGGGACAGTACCTACGAGCAGTACTTC; abundance: many; j_gene: TRBJ2-7; d_gene: TRBD1; v_gene: TRBV10-2
CDR3aa: CAWGNREGTDTQYF; CDR3nt: TGTGCCTGGGGTAACAGGGAAGGCACAGATACGCAGTATTTT; abundance: many; j_gene: TRBJ2-3; d_gene: .; v_gene: TRBV30